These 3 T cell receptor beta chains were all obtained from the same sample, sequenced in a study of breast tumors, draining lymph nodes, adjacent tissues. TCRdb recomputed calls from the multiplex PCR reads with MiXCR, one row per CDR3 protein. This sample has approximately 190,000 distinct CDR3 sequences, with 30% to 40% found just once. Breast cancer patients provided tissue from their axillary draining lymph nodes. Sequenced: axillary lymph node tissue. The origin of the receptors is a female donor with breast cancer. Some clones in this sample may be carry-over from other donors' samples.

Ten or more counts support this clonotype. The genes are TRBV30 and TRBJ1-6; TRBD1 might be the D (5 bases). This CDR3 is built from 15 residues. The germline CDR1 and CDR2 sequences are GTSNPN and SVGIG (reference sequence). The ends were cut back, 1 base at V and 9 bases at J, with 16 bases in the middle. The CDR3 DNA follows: TGTGCCTGGAGTGGCAGTTTCAGGGAGGGTTCACCCCTCCACTTT. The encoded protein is CAWSGSFREGSPLHF.

The CDR3 loop is CSLGLAGGYEQYF. In DNA, the CDR3 is TGCAGCCTGGGACTAGCGGGAGGGTACGAGCAGTACTTC. The chain is built from TRBV29-1 and TRBJ2-7, with 16 bases that match TRBD2. The CDR3 contains 13 residues. V lost 8 bases, J lost 4 bases, and 2 bases stayed unmatched. Germline V lookup: CDR1 SQVTM, CDR2 ANQGSEA.

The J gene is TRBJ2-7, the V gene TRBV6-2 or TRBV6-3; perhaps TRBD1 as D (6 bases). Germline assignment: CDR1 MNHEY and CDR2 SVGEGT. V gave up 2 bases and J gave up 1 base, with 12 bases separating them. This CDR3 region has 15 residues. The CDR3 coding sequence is TGTGCCAGCAGTTACATCACGGACAGATCCTACGAGCAGTACTTC. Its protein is CASSYITDRSYEQYF.